Listed here are 27 T cell receptor beta chains from one sample, sequenced in a study of CD8 T cells in Susac syndrome. RNA was extracted with the RNeasy kit, and a quantity of roughly 0.45 to 1 ug was reverse transcribed using random hexamers. TCRdb independently ran MiXCR on the immunoSEQ multiplex PCR reads; one entry per CDR3 protein. Among 150,000 to 160,000 distinct CDR3 sequences listed, around 95% were seen once. The source material was CD8+ T cells from PBMCs. The receptors originated from a human donor with multiple sclerosis.

V is TRBV13 and J is TRBJ1-6; D is uncertain. The CDR3 totals 12 residues. Germline V gene data show CDR1 as PRHDT and CDR2 as FYEKMQ (reference sequence). V lost 0 bases, J lost 10 bases, and 4 bases lay in between. DNA for the CDR3: TGTGCCAGCAGCTTAGGCCGGTCACCCCTCCACTTT. Translating gives CASSLGRSPLHF.

The rearrangement uses TRBV19 and TRBJ1-1; tentatively, D is TRBD1 (5 bases). CDR3 length: 14 residues. Germline V gene data show CDR1 as LNHDA and CDR2 as SQIVND (reference sequence). The germline V and J ends were trimmed by 3 bases and 5 bases, with 13 bases remaining between them. As DNA, the CDR3 is TGTGCCAGTAGTATCCCCGGGGGGAGGACTGAAGCTTTCTTT. It translates to CASSIPGGRTEAFF.

This rearrangement joins TRBV29-1 to TRBJ2-7; 8 bases map to TRBD1. Germline V lookup: CDR1 SQVTM, CDR2 ANQGSEA. V lost 6 bases and J lost 2; bases outside the gene matches: 3. The CDR3 is 12 residues long. As DNA, the CDR3 is TGCAGCGTCGCACAGGGGGCCTACGAGCAGTACTTC. It codes for CSVAQGAYEQYF.

The chain carries TRBV27 and TRBJ1-2; no reliable D call. V was pared by 5 bases and J by 10 bases, with 14 bases between. This CDR3 contains 12 residues. Germline CDR1 is MNHEY and CDR2 is SMNVEV (reference sequence). The CDR3 reads CASSPPKVSYTF. CDR3 bases: TGTGCCAGCAGTCCTCCTAAAGTCTCCTACACCTTC.

The chain employs TRBV2 and TRBJ2-1; D tentatively reads TRBD1 or TRBD2 (5 bases each). Germline CDR1 and CDR2: SNHLY and FYNNEI. Trimming shortened V by 8 bases and J by 4 bases, and 9 bases separated the two germline ends. This CDR3 has 12 amino acids. CDR3 coding DNA: TGTGCCAGCGGGACCCAATACAATGAGCAGTTCTTC. Protein: CASGTQYNEQFF. The variable domain in full, completed from reference TRBV2 and TRBJ2-1, reads EPEVTQTPSHQVTQMGQEVILRCVPISNHLYFYWYRQILGQKVEFLVSFYNNEISEKSEIFDDQFSVERPDGSNFTLKIRSTKLEDSAMYFCASGTQYNEQFFGPGTRLTVL.

As DNA, the CDR3 is TGTGCCAGCAGCTTGGACGGGGAAGACTATGGCTACACCTTC. This gives the protein CASSLDGEDYGYTF. The chain links TRBV5-4 to TRBJ1-2; no clear D. Trimming removed 0 bases at V and 3 bases at J, with 9 bases between. The CDR3 totals 14 residues. Germline assignment: CDR1 SGHNT and CDR2 YYREEE (reference sequence). Supplemented by reference TRBV5-4 and TRBJ1-2, the full variable domain reads ETGVTQSPTHLIKTRGQQVTLRCSSQSGHNTVSWYQQALGQGPQFIFQYYREEENGRGNFPPRFSGLQFPNYSSELNVNALELDDSALYLCASSLDGEDYGYTFGSGTRLTVV.

The sample holds a few counts of this clonotype. The chain carries TRBV12-3 or TRBV12-4 and TRBJ2-1; 9 bases fit TRBD2. The V segment lost 3 bases and the J segment 6 bases; nucleotides outside the gene matches: 3. CDR3 length: 14 residues. This CDR3 reads CASSLGGGGNEQFF. The CDR3, as DNA: TGTGCCAGCAGTTTGGGCGGGGGGGGCAATGAGCAGTTCTTC.

This chain links TRBV27 with TRBJ2-1, with 7 positions matching TRBD1. Germline lookup yields CDR1 MNHEY and CDR2 SMNVEV (reference sequence). The CDR3 is 14 amino acids. The J segment lost 2 bases and the V segment lost 4 bases, leaving 2 bases of the junction unmatched. The CDR3 DNA reads TGTGCCAGCAGTTCCCAGGGGGCCTACAATGAGCAGTTCTTC. The encoded protein is CASSSQGAYNEQFF.

The gene calls are TRBV7-7 and TRBJ2-5; D might be TRBD1 (6 bases). Germline V lookup: CDR1 SSHAT, CDR2 FNYEAQ (reference sequence). The germline V and J ends were trimmed by 4 bases and 3 bases, with 24 bases remaining between them. The CDR3 covers 18 residues. The CDR3 region is CASSSYPWDTGLKETQYF. CDR3 DNA sequence: TGTGCCAGCAGCTCCTACCCGTGGGACACCGGTCTTAAAGAGACCCAGTACTTC.

The rearrangement joins TRBV5-6 to TRBJ2-7; TRBD1 matches at 10 bases. V was clipped by 2 bases and J by 6 bases; unmatched bases: 5. Germline lookup yields CDR1 SGHDT and CDR2 YYEEEE. The length of the CDR3 is 14 residues. In nucleotides, the CDR3 is TGTGCCAGCAGCTTCCGGGACAGGGGTAGCGAGCAGTACTTC. Residues: CASSFRDRGSEQYF. The full variable domain, in which reference TRBV5-6 and TRBJ2-7 provide the parts outside the CDR3, is DAGVTQSPTHLIKTRGQQVTLRCSPKSGHDTVSWYQQALGQGPQFIFQYYEEEERQRGNFPDRFSGHQFPNYSSELNVNALLLGDSALYLCASSFRDRGSEQYFGPGTRLTVT.

CDR3 in DNA: TGTGCCAGCAGCTTAGGGCAGCTAGCGAACACTGAAGCTTTCTTT. Translated: CASSLGQLANTEAFF. V gene TRBV13 combines with J gene TRBJ1-1; no clear D. The V gene lost 0 bases and the J gene lost 1 base, with 9 bases spanning the gap. Germline-derived CDR1 and CDR2 are PRHDT and FYEKMQ (reference sequence). The CDR3 spans 15 residues.

The chain has TRBV27 and TRBJ2-2, with TRBD1 identical over 7 bases. Germline assignment: CDR1 MNHEY and CDR2 SMNVEV (reference sequence). Germline trimming cut 5 bases from V and 0 bases from J; bases unmatched to any gene: 6. CDR3 length: 16 amino acids. DNA for the CDR3: TGTGCCAGCAGTCCAGGGGACAGAGCGAACACCGGGGAGCTGTTTTTT. Its protein product is CASSPGDRANTGELFF.

The V call is TRBV27, the J call TRBJ2-3; 10 bases are shared with TRBD2. The J segment lost 10 bases and the V segment lost 5 bases, leaving 12 bases of the junction unmatched. Germline CDR1 and CDR2: MNHEY and SMNVEV (reference sequence). This CDR3 spans 15 amino acids. The CDR3 bases are TGTGCCAGCAGTCCCCTGGCTAGCGGGGGAAGTGCGCAGTATTTT. Protein sequence: CASSPLASGGSAQYF.

The chain links TRBV20-1 to TRBJ2-5, with a tentative D call TRBD2 (6 bases). The CDR3 loop spans 13 amino acids. Germline V gives CDR1 DFQATT, CDR2 SNEGSKA (reference sequence). V was shortened by 3 bases and J by 1 base, with 9 bases between the two germline ends. The CDR3 nucleotides are TGCAGTGCTAGGGTGCGGGGCCAAGAGACCCAGTACTTC. Its protein is CSARVRGQETQYF.

Concerning this clonotype: The junction departs from germline at one end; a sequencing error may be responsible. The rearrangement joins TRBV15 to TRBJ1-1; 10 nucleotides agree with TRBD1. The CDR3 loop spans 16 amino acids. Germline assignment: CDR1 LNHNV and CDR2 YYDKDF (reference sequence). The CDR3 sequence is CATSRDRGPSNTEAFF. The CDR3 nucleotides are TGTGCCACCAGTCGGGACAGGGGACCCTCGAACACTGAAGCCTTCTTT.

The gene calls are TRBV29-1 and TRBJ2-7; unclear D gene. Germline CDR1 SQVTM, CDR2 ANQGSEA. V lost 1 base, J lost 4 bases, and 17 bases lay in between. The CDR3 has 15 residues. The CDR3 sequence is CSVEAQGSGLYEQYF. The CDR3 coding sequence is TGCAGCGTTGAAGCTCAAGGCTCCGGTCTTTACGAGCAGTACTTC.

The chain has TRBV29-1 and TRBJ2-1; TRBD1 matches at 9 bases. V was pared by 5 bases and J by 2 bases, with 1 base of the junction left unmatched. Per germline, CDR1 SQVTM and CDR2 ANQGSEA. The CDR3 totals 13 residues. CDR3 residues: CSVTGGPYNEQFF. CDR3 sequence (DNA): TGCAGCGTTACAGGGGGCCCCTACAATGAGCAGTTCTTC.

V and J are TRBV2 and TRBJ1-6; D gene unclear. The CDR3 spans 13 residues. V was clipped by 6 bases and J by 4 bases, with 7 bases between them. Per germline, CDR1 SNHLY and CDR2 FYNNEI. CDR3 nucleotides: TGTGCCAGCAGGGACTTTTATAATTCACCCCTCCACTTT. Its translation: CASRDFYNSPLHF.

The chain links TRBV9 to TRBJ2-7; TRBD2 is a possible D gene (6 bases). V gave up 0 bases and J gave up 0 bases, with 10 bases separating them. This CDR3 contains 15 residues. Germline values: CDR1 SGDLS, CDR2 YYNGEE. CDR3 DNA sequence: TGTGCCAGCAGCGTAGTGGGGGGTAGCTCCTACGAGCAGTACTTC. This encodes CASSVVGGSSYEQYF. Complete variable domain (other parts from reference TRBV9 and TRBJ2-7): DSGVTQTPKHLITATGQRVTLRCSPRSGDLSVYWYQQSLDQGLQFLIQYYNGEERAKGNILERFSAQQFPDLHSELNLSSLELGDSALYFCASSVVGGSSYEQYFGPGTRLTVT.

The chain employs TRBV30 and TRBJ1-2, with a possible D match to TRBD1 (5 bases). Germline CDR1 is GTSNPN and CDR2 is SVGIG (reference sequence). V lost 7 bases, J lost 6 bases, and 21 bases lay in between. The CDR3 runs 14 residues. The CDR3: CAFRGQGNVNGYTF. The DNA for the CDR3 is TGTGCCTTCCGAGGGCAGGGTAACGTCAATGGCTACACCTTC.

J is TRBJ2-7 and V is TRBV20-1; TRBD1 matches 7 bases. This CDR3 comprises 15 residues. Germline V gives CDR1 DFQATT, CDR2 SNEGSKA (reference sequence). V dropped 0 bases and J dropped 3; count of bases not matched to a gene: 8. The CDR3 loop is CSARDRQGAFYEQYF. In DNA form, the CDR3 reads TGCAGTGCTAGAGATAGACAGGGCGCCTTCTACGAGCAGTACTTC.

CDR3 region: CASSWDQPGTRKNNEQFF. CDR3 in DNA: TGTGCCAGCAGCTGGGACCAGCCCGGGACGAGGAAAAACAATGAGCAGTTCTTC. The V call is TRBV7-2, the J call TRBJ2-1; perhaps D is TRBD1 or TRBD2 (5 bases each). V was cut by 4 bases and J by 5 bases, with 24 bases left in between. CDR3 length: 18 residues. Per the germline V gene, CDR1 is SGHTA and CDR2 is FQGNSA. Using reference TRBV7-2 and TRBJ2-1 for the parts outside the CDR3, the full variable domain is GAGVSQSPSNKVTEKGKDVELRCDPISGHTALYWYRQSLGQGLEFLIYFQGNSAPDKSGLPSDRFSAERTGGSVSTLTIQRTQQEDSAVYLCASSWDQPGTRKNNEQFFGPGTRLTVL.

The chain has TRBV12-3 or TRBV12-4 and TRBJ1-2; D remains ambiguous. V lost 2 bases and J lost 6, with 10 bases in between. CDR3 size: 13 residues. CDR3 region: CASSLLGMHGYTF. In DNA form, the CDR3 reads TGTGCCAGCAGTTTATTAGGGATGCATGGCTACACCTTC.

The rearrangement joins TRBV18 to TRBJ1-1; D is ambiguous. With 1 base removed from V and 4 bases from J, the gap between germline ends came to 10 bases. Germline values: CDR1 KGHSH, CDR2 LQKENI. The CDR3 extends over 14 amino acids. The CDR3 DNA sequence: TGTGCCAGCTCACCACTCGGGATCCCCACTGAAGCTTTCTTT. This encodes CASSPLGIPTEAFF. The entire variable domain, with the rest obtained from reference TRBV18 and TRBJ1-1, is as follows: NAGVMQNPRHLVRRRGQEARLRCSPMKGHSHVYWYRQLPEEGLKFMVYLQKENIIDESGMPKERFSAEFPKEGPSILRIQQVVRGDSAAYFCASSPLGIPTEAFFGQGTRLTVV.

J is TRBJ2-2 and V is TRBV6-5, with 7 nucleotides matching TRBD2. J lost 3 bases, V lost 0 bases, and 16 bases had no gene match. The CDR3 runs 20 residues. Germline lookup yields CDR1 MNHEY and CDR2 SVGAGI. CDR3 DNA sequence: TGTGCCAGCAGTTACTCCACGCATGTTAAGGGCCGGGGGGACACCGGGGAGCTGTTTTTT. Translation: CASSYSTHVKGRGDTGELFF.

This clonotype was seen more than once but under ten times. The chain links TRBV7-9 to TRBJ2-1; no definite D call. This CDR3 spans 12 amino acids. V gave up 8 bases and J gave up 3 bases, with 8 bases separating them. Germline-derived CDR1 and CDR2 are SEHNR and FQNEAQ (reference sequence). The CDR3 sequence: CASETGYNEQFF. In DNA form, the CDR3 reads TGTGCCAGCGAAACGGGCTACAATGAGCAGTTCTTC.

This clonotype appeared a few times. This sequence joins TRBV7-9 and TRBJ1-1; D unresolved. V lost 3 bases and J 4 bases, leaving 6 bases between the germline ends. CDR3 length: 12 amino acids. CDR1 and CDR2 (germline): SEHNR, FQNEAQ (reference sequence). CDR3 coding DNA: TGTGCCAGCAGCTTTTCAGGCACTGAAGCTTTCTTT. Its translation is CASSFSGTEAFF. The complete variable domain, with remaining parts taken from reference TRBV7-9 and TRBJ1-1, reads DTGVSQNPRHKITKRGQNVTFRCDPISEHNRLYWYRQTLGQGPEFLTYFQNEAQLEKSRLLSDRFSAERPKGSFSTLEIQRTEQGDSAMYLCASSFSGTEAFFGQGTRLTVV.